These T cell receptor beta chains were read from a single sample in a study of T cells in Graves' hyperthyroidism and ophthalmopathy. From the multiplex PCR reads, TCRdb called clonotypes with MiXCR, one entry per CDR3 protein. The data show about 160,000 distinct CDR3 sequences, just under 9.5% seen once. Sample: blood. These receptors were collected from a woman between 18 and 29 years old with Graves' hyperthyroidism that later progressed to Graves' ophthalmopathy. The CDR3 runs from the conserved cysteine through the conserved F or W. A D gene is named only where the DNA matches it firmly. The size field is filled for only some rows; it gives once, few, many or a size class.

J: TRBJ2-3
V: TRBV19
D: TRBD2
size: many
CDR3: CASSIVLAGAYTDTQYF
DNA: TGTGCCAGTAGTATCGTACTAGCGGGGGCCTACACAGATACGCAGTATTTT

J: TRBJ2-1
V: TRBV18
D: -
size: -
CDR3: CASSPISDYNEQFF
DNA: TGTGCCAGCTCACCCATATCGGACTACAATGAGCAGTTCTTC

J: TRBJ1-1
V: TRBV11-1
D: TRBD1
size: many
CDR3: CASSLFRDRGEAFF
DNA: TGTGCCAGCAGCTTGTTCCGGGACAGGGGTGAAGCTTTCTTT

J: TRBJ2-7
V: TRBV12-3/TRBV12-4
D: TRBD1
size: many
CDR3: CASSRRGQGSNEQYF
DNA: TGTGCCAGCAGCCGCCGAGGACAGGGTTCCAACGAGCAGTACTTC

J: TRBJ1-1
V: TRBV19
D: TRBD1
size: few
CDR3: CATGTGAEAFF
DNA: TGTGCCACCGGGACAGGGGCTGAAGCTTTCTTT

J: TRBJ2-5
V: TRBV7-9
D: -
size: -
CDR3: CASSSPFLLDLQETQYF
DNA: TGTGCCAGCAGCTCGCCCTTTCTCCTGGACCTACAGGAGACCCAGTACTTC

J: TRBJ2-7
V: TRBV6-1
D: TRBD2
size: many
CDR3: CASRIAGGPYEQYF
DNA: TGTGCCAGCAGGATAGCGGGAGGACCCTACGAGCAGTACTTC

J: TRBJ1-2
V: TRBV6-1
D: -
size: many
CDR3: CASSATANYGYTF
DNA: TGTGCCAGCAGTGCGACAGCAAACTATGGCTACACCTTC

J: TRBJ2-2
V: TRBV6-1
D: TRBD1
size: many
CDR3: CASSSPGQGRTGELFF
DNA: TGTGCCAGCAGTTCACCGGGACAGGGCAGGACCGGGGAGCTGTTTTTT

J: TRBJ2-5
V: TRBV16
D: -
size: many
CDR3: CASSQSMRVNQETQYF
DNA: TGTGCCAGCAGCCAATCGATGAGAGTAAATCAAGAGACCCAGTACTTC

J: TRBJ2-7
V: TRBV20-1
D: TRBD1
size: many
CDR3: CSARGPGQAVYEQYF
DNA: TGCAGTGCTAGAGGTCCGGGACAGGCGGTCTACGAGCAGTACTTC

J: TRBJ2-2
V: TRBV10-1
D: TRBD1
size: many
CDR3: CASSEWDSANTGELFF
DNA: TGCGCCAGCAGTGAGTGGGACAGTGCGAACACCGGGGAGCTGTTTTTT

J: TRBJ2-7
V: TRBV9
D: -
size: -
CDR3: CASSPGGTYSYEQYF
DNA: TGTGCCAGCAGCCCCGGCGGGACATACTCCTACGAGCAGTACTTC

J: TRBJ2-1
V: TRBV7-9
D: TRBD1
size: many
CDR3: CASSLTGQSVSEQFF
DNA: TGTGCCAGCAGCTTAACGGGACAGTCGGTCAGTGAGCAGTTCTTC

J: TRBJ2-1
V: TRBV4-1
D: TRBD1
size: many
CDR3: CASSQGLDRGLGNNEQFF
DNA: TGCGCCAGCAGCCAAGGCCTGGACAGGGGGCTAGGTAACAATGAGCAGTTCTTC

J: TRBJ2-1
V: TRBV20-1
D: -
size: many
CDR3: CSARGGTYNEQFF
DNA: TGCAGTGCTAGAGGCGGGACCTACAATGAGCAGTTCTTC

J: TRBJ1-2
V: TRBV7-9
D: -
size: many
CDR3: CASSLQFEGSYYGYTF
DNA: TGTGCCAGCAGCCTACAGTTTGAAGGGTCGTACTATGGCTACACCTTC

J: TRBJ2-2
V: TRBV2
D: TRBD1
size: many
CDR3: CASSEFGTASTGELFF
DNA: TGTGCCAGCAGTGAATTTGGGACAGCGAGCACCGGGGAGCTGTTTTTT

J: TRBJ2-1
V: TRBV11-3
D: -
size: many
CDR3: CASSSTLKHPYNEQFF
DNA: TGTGCCAGCAGCTCGACACTCAAGCACCCCTACAATGAGCAGTTCTTC

J: TRBJ2-3
V: TRBV9
D: TRBD1
size: many
CDR3: CASSARQGAVGTDTQYF
DNA: TGTGCCAGCAGCGCCAGACAGGGGGCGGTTGGGACAGATACGCAGTATTTT

J: TRBJ2-2
V: TRBV10-3
D: -
size: many
CDR3: CATWTESNTGELFF
DNA: TGTGCCACTTGGACAGAATCAAACACCGGGGAGCTGTTTTTT

J: TRBJ1-5
V: TRBV2
D: -
size: many
CDR3: CASRAGGNNQPQHF
DNA: TGTGCCAGCAGGGCGGGAGGGAACAATCAGCCCCAGCATTTT

J: TRBJ1-6
V: TRBV27
D: -
size: many
CDR3: CASSLGMGSPLHF
DNA: -

J: TRBJ1-2
V: TRBV24-1
D: -
size: many
CDR3: CATSDSQGFGYTF
DNA: TGTGCCACCAGTGATTCTCAGGGGTTTGGCTACACCTTC

J: TRBJ1-6
V: TRBV18
D: -
size: many
CDR3: CASSPLQDNNSPLHF
DNA: TGTGCCAGCTCACCATTGCAGGATAATAATTCACCCCTCCACTTT

J: TRBJ2-4
V: TRBV5-1
D: TRBD1
size: many
CDR3: CASSSSPPGQGNVRAKNIQYF
DNA: TGCGCCAGCAGCTCCTCACCTCCGGGACAGGGGAATGTCCGAGCCAAAAACATTCAGTACTTC

J: TRBJ2-3
V: TRBV11-2
D: -
size: many
CDR3: CASSRGADTQYF
DNA: TGTGCCAGCAGCCGGGGGGCGGATACGCAGTATTTT

J: TRBJ2-7
V: TRBV2
D: TRBD1
size: many
CDR3: CASNRDSYEQYF
DNA: TGTGCCAGCAATCGGGACAGCTACGAGCAGTACTTC

J: TRBJ2-6
V: TRBV12-3/TRBV12-4
D: TRBD2
size: many
CDR3: CASSPGLAGGLESGANVLTF
DNA: TGTGCCAGCAGTCCTGGACTAGCGGGGGGGCTTGAGTCTGGGGCCAACGTCCTGACTTTC

J: TRBJ1-1
V: TRBV15
D: -
size: -
CDR3: CATSRDVGRNTEAFF
DNA: TGTGCCACCAGCAGAGATGTAGGAAGGAACACTGAAGCTTTCTTT

J: TRBJ2-1
V: TRBV19
D: -
size: -
CDR3: CASSIAPDLNSYNEQFF
DNA: TGTGCCAGTAGTATAGCTCCCGATCTAAACTCCTACAATGAGCAGTTCTTC

J: TRBJ1-5
V: TRBV28
D: -
size: -
CDR3: CVSTKTYSNQPQHF
DNA: TGTGTCAGCACCAAGACCTATAGCAATCAGCCCCAGCATTTT

J: TRBJ2-5
V: TRBV10-2
D: TRBD2
size: -
CDR3: CASSEGSRGGTQETQYF
DNA: TGCGCCAGCAGTGAGGGTTCCCGCGGGGGAACACAAGAGACCCAGTACTTC

J: TRBJ2-2
V: TRBV10-3
D: -
size: many
CDR3: CAISAGVNTGELFF
DNA: TGTGCCATCAGTGCGGGGGTTAACACCGGGGAGCTGTTTTTT

J: TRBJ2-3
V: TRBV7-2
D: -
size: few
CDR3: CASSLGKPTDTQYF
DNA: TGTGCCAGCAGCTTAGGCAAACCCACAGATACGCAGTATTTT

J: TRBJ2-3
V: TRBV27
D: TRBD2
size: many
CDR3: CATSGGNPTDTQYF
DNA: TGTGCCACTAGCGGGGGTAACCCCACAGATACGCAGTATTTT

J: TRBJ2-1
V: TRBV7-3
D: -
size: few
CDR3: CASSLNSGSSYNEQFF
DNA: TGTGCCAGCAGCTTAAATTCTGGTAGCTCCTACAATGAGCAGTTCTTC

J: TRBJ1-6
V: TRBV6-1
D: -
size: -
CDR3: CASSRSGTVYNSPLHF
DNA: TGTGCCAGCAGCCGGTCCGGGACGGTTTATAATTCACCCCTCCACTTT

J: TRBJ1-1
V: TRBV5-4
D: TRBD1
size: many
CDR3: CASGRDRVTEAFF
DNA: TGTGCCAGTGGCCGGGACAGGGTGACTGAAGCTTTCTTT

J: TRBJ2-5
V: TRBV7-3
D: TRBD2
size: many
CDR3: CASSLKPRGGGTTQYF
DNA: TGTGCCAGCAGCTTAAAACCGCGGGGGGGCGGGACGACCCAGTACTTC

J: TRBJ2-2
V: TRBV24-1
D: -
size: -
CDR3: CATSDLPGYTGELFF
DNA: TGTGCCACCAGTGACTTACCAGGGTACACCGGGGAGCTGTTTTTT

J: TRBJ2-3
V: TRBV12-3/TRBV12-4
D: -
size: many
CDR3: CASSSRPGTDTQYF
DNA: TGTGCCAGCAGTTCGAGACCAGGCACAGATACGCAGTATTTT

J: TRBJ2-1
V: TRBV12-3/TRBV12-4
D: TRBD2
size: many
CDR3: CASASPGTSGRSYNEQFF
DNA: TGTGCCAGCGCCTCCCCAGGGACTAGCGGGAGATCCTACAATGAGCAGTTCTTC

J: TRBJ1-5
V: TRBV11-2
D: -
size: many
CDR3: CASSDGIYSNQPQHF
DNA: TGTGCCAGCAGCGATGGAATATATAGCAATCAGCCCCAGCATTTT

J: TRBJ1-5
V: TRBV18
D: -
size: many
CDR3: CASSGGQSNQPQHF
DNA: TGTGCCAGCTCAGGTGGACAGAGCAATCAGCCCCAGCATTTT

J: TRBJ1-2
V: TRBV20-1
D: TRBD1
size: many
CDR3: CSARDPGGYGYTF
DNA: TGCAGTGCTAGAGATCCAGGGGGCTATGGCTACACCTTC

J: TRBJ2-3
V: TRBV6-1
D: TRBD2
size: many
CDR3: CASSEAQAGGPTDTQYF
DNA: TGTGCCAGCAGTGAAGCGCAGGCGGGAGGGCCGACAGATACGCAGTATTTT